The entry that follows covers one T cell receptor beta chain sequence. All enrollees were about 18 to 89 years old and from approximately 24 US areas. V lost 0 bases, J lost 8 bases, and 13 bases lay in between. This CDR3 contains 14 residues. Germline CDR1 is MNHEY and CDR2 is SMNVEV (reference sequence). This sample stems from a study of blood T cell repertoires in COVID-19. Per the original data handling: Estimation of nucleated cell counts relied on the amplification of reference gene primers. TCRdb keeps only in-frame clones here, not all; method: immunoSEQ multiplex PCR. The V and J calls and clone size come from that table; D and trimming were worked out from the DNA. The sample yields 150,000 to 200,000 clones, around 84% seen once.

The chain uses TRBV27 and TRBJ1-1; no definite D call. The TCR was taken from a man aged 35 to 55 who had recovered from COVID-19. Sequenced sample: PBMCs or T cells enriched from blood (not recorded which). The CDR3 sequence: CASSLSGSRREAFF. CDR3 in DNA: TGTGCCAGCAGTTTATCGGGCAGCAGAAGAGAAGCTTTCTTT.